Below, one TCR beta chain is given with its context. The table came from immunoSEQ multiplex PCR; TCRdb's copy has only in-frame clones and leaves some out. The data contain under 140,000 clones, 76% of them singletons. These data belong to a study of blood T cell repertoires in COVID-19. Study-wide context: The study drew acute and convalescent COVID-19 samples from the United States, Italy and Spain. PBMCs, B-cell-depleted T cells, or T cells provided the cDNA or gDNA that made up the material.

CDR3 length equals 14 residues. Germline CDR1 reads ENHRY; CDR2 reads SYGVKD. Trimming removed 2 bases at V and 5 bases at J, with 12 bases between. This TCR was recovered from a woman older than 75 with acute or convalescent COVID-19. Sequencing was carried out using peripheral blood. This chain links TRBV10-3 with TRBJ1-1; D might be TRBD1 (6 bases). CDR3 region: CAISEVQGRTEAFF. For the CDR3, the DNA is TGTGCCATCAGTGAGGTACAGGGTCGAACTGAAGCTTTCTTT.